The following is a TCR beta chain sequence with its context. The antigen it recognizes is unknown. Qualities for individual bases were not recorded, and no much larger clone is one base off. The data belong to a study of T-cell reconstitution after alpha-beta-depleted transplantation in children (dated by TCRdb to the mid-2010s). At the level of the whole study: Using TCR repertoire profiling, the study followed T-cell immune reconstitution in a quantitative way in children after TCRalphabeta/CD19-depleted allogeneic hematopoietic cell transplantation.

General findings and caveats noted by the study authors: The apparently early recovery of alphabetaT-cell counts about two months after transplant reportedly depended on only several hundred rapidly expanded clones that came from non-depleted graft cells. In some patients, the high TCRbeta diversity seen at day 60 was put down to recipient T cells and intrathymic progenitors that had survived conditioning. The frequencies of hyperexpanded clones fell over the following months, and after one year, T-cell counts and TCRbeta diversity were mostly attributed to newly produced T cells.

The CDR3 holds 16 amino acids from the cysteine to the phenylalanine. Of all the DNA, just the CDR3 is kept, 48 bases in frame from base 1. V lost 3 bases and J lost 4 bases, and the count of bases not matched to a germline gene is 4. Sample treatment or condition, as interpreted from the label and publication: allogeneic hematopoietic cell transplantation with graft depleted of TCRalphabeta T cells and CD19 B cells. The transplant recipients were children given TCRalphabeta/CD19-depleted allogeneic hematopoietic cell grafts. Library preparation was by PCR. Instrument on record: Illumina HiSeq 2500. To normalize quantification of the TCRbeta repertoire, the TCR libraries were built with molecular barcoding that relied on unique molecular identifiers. In TCRdb, the public reads were trimmed at Q25 with fastp and aligned with MiXCR, with productive beta chains retained. Rows with a matching CDR3 protein are joined into one entry that keeps the most common DNA and genes. In this sample the table shows about 420,000 distinct CDR3 sequences, roughly 15% of which occur a single time. 25% to 35% of the sample goes to the ten largest clones.

The sample here was PBMCs, mostly from graft donor cells, taken 360 days after TCRalphabeta/CD19-depleted stem cell transplant. The sequence joins TRBV12-3 or TRBV12-4 to TRBJ2-6; 9 nucleotides in the junction match TRBD2. This receptor was taken from a boy younger than two who had a stem cell transplant for Wiskott-Aldrich syndrome, so the T cells may come from the graft donor. The CDR3 sequence is CASSFGGLAGANVLTF. The DNA sequence reads TGTGCCAGCAGTTTTGGGGGACTAGCCGGGGCCAACGTCCTGACTTTC.